This T cell receptor beta chain was obtained from a study of OX40 agonist ivuxolimab in advanced cancers. The germline CDR1 and CDR2 sequences are SGHDN and FVKESK. The CDR3 extends over 14 amino acids. The ends lost 4 bases at V and 6 bases at J; junction bases unmatched: 5. Study-level results: Several nonresponders also turned out to have low normalized T-cell clonal expansion.

A remark on this clone: No antigen is known for it.

Only in-frame clones appear in the TCRdb table, and some are missing; sequencing was by immunoSEQ multiplex PCR. The sample has over 70,000 clones, around 89% seen once. This TCR was sampled from an adult with an advanced solid tumor such as melanoma, head and neck, liver or kidney cancer. The material sequenced was CD4+ or CD8+ T cells sorted from blood, taken in a trial of the OX40 agonist ivuxolimab. The chain recombines TRBV14 with TRBJ1-4; 7 bases line up with TRBD1. For the CDR3, the DNA is TGTGCCAGCAGCCCGACAGGGATAGATGAAAAACTGTTTTTT. It translates to CASSPTGIDEKLFF.